This is a list of T cell receptor beta chains from one sample in a study of blood T cell repertoires in COVID-19. Only in-frame clones appear in the TCRdb table, and some are missing; sequencing was by immunoSEQ multiplex PCR. Here the sample spans about 94,000 clones, roughly 91% being singletons. The source material was peripheral blood. The receptors shown here come from a woman aged 80 or over with acute or convalescent COVID-19. The CDR3 runs from the conserved cysteine through the conserved F or W. The D gene is left open where the match is weak. Not every row has a clone size; where given, it reads once, few, many or a size class.

j_call,d_call,cdr3_length,clone_size,v_call,cdr3_aa,cdr3_nt
TRBJ2-1,TRBD2,15,.,TRBV2,CASRLAGGLYNEQFF,TGTGCCAGCAGATTAGCGGGGGGCTTGTACAATGAGCAGTTCTTC
TRBJ1-6,.,13,few,TRBV14,CASSQDYISPLHF,TGTGCCAGCAGCCAAGATTACATTTCACCCCTCCACTTT
TRBJ1-2,TRBD1,13,.,TRBV18,CASSPDRGHGYTF,TGTGCCAGCTCACCCGACAGGGGACATGGCTACACCTTC
TRBJ2-1,.,15,.,TRBV7-3,CASSLEPGSYNEQFF,TGTGCCAGCAGCTTAGAGCCGGGGTCCTACAATGAGCAGTTCTTC
TRBJ1-2,TRBD1,14,.,TRBV6-5,CASSPRGRLSGYTF,TGTGCCAGCAGTCCCAGGGGGCGCTTAAGCGGCTACACCTTC
TRBJ1-1,.,13,.,TRBV7-3,CASSLYGNTEAFF,TGTGCCAGCAGCTTGTACGGGAACACTGAAGCTTTCTTT
TRBJ2-5,TRBD2,15,.,TRBV2,CASRRLAEPSKTQYF,TGTGCCAGCAGGCGACTAGCGGAGCCCTCAAAGACCCAGTACTTC
TRBJ1-2,TRBD1,14,.,TRBV30,CAWGTGLSNYGYTF,TGTGCCTGGGGGACAGGGCTTTCTAACTATGGCTACACCTTC
TRBJ1-1,TRBD1,13,.,TRBV24-1,CATSAPGTGEAFF,TGTGCCACCAGTGCCCCCGGGACAGGTGAAGCTTTCTTT
TRBJ1-6,TRBD1,15,.,TRBV7-9,CASSRDRVFNSPLHF,TGTGCCAGCAGCAGGGACAGGGTTTTCAATTCACCCCTCCACTTT
TRBJ1-5,TRBD1,14,.,TRBV6-5,CASSPGTGYQPQHF,TGTGCCAGCAGCCCCGGGACAGGGTATCAGCCCCAGCATTTT
TRBJ1-1,.,14,.,TRBV5-1,CASSGGLSGTEAFF,TGCGCCAGCAGCGGGGGCCTGTCGGGCACTGAAGCTTTCTTT
TRBJ2-1,TRBD2,17,.,TRBV11-3,CASSLYGAGGPNNEQFF,TGTGCCAGCAGCTTATACGGGGCGGGAGGGCCTAACAATGAGCAGTTCTTC
TRBJ1-1,.,13,.,TRBV2,CASSDAGNTEAFF,TGTGCCAGCAGTGACGCAGGGAACACTGAAGCTTTCTTT
TRBJ1-1,TRBD1,16,.,TRBV7-6,CASSPGGGQTTSEAFF,TGTGCCAGCAGCCCGGGAGGGGGACAGACTACCTCTGAAGCTTTCTTT
TRBJ2-2,.,12,.,TRBV2,CASRGNTGELFF,TGTGCCAGCAGGGGCAACACCGGGGAGCTGTTTTTT
TRBJ1-2,TRBD1,14,once,TRBV5-4,CASSQRDRDYGYTF,TGTGCCAGCAGCCAACGGGACAGGGACTATGGCTACACCTTC
TRBJ2-7,TRBD2,15,.,TRBV11-2,CASSLDAGVLVEQYF,TGTGCCAGCAGCTTAGATGCGGGAGTCCTCGTCGAGCAGTACTTC
TRBJ2-3,.,17,.,TRBV27,CASSPQTVAGFPDTQYF,TGTGCCAGCAGTCCCCAGACGGTTGCGGGATTCCCAGATACGCAGTATTTT
TRBJ2-2,.,14,.,TRBV4-3,CASSQQDISGELFF,TGCGCCAGCAGCCAACAGGACATTTCCGGGGAGCTGTTTTTT
TRBJ1-2,.,13,.,TRBV12-3/TRBV12-4,CASSSLGGEGYTF,TGTGCCAGCAGTTCCCTCGGGGGGGAAGGCTACACCTTC
TRBJ2-3,TRBD2,15,.,TRBV2,CASSASGVSTDTQYF,TGTGCCAGCAGCGCTAGCGGGGTTAGCACAGATACGCAGTATTTT
TRBJ2-2,.,12,.,TRBV12-3/TRBV12-4,CASPREAGELFF,TGTGCCAGCCCCCGAGAGGCCGGGGAGCTGTTTTTT
TRBJ2-7,TRBD1,12,.,TRBV24-1,CATGGQAYEQYF,TGTGCCACCGGGGGACAGGCCTACGAGCAGTACTTC
TRBJ1-1,TRBD1,15,.,TRBV18,CASSPGTGTNTEAFF,TGTGCCAGCTCACCGGGGACAGGGACGAACACTGAAGCTTTCTTT
TRBJ1-1,TRBD1,16,few,TRBV7-6,CASSSQGAGARTEAFF,TGTGCCAGCAGCTCCCAGGGGGCTGGAGCGCGAACTGAAGCTTTCTTT
TRBJ2-7,TRBD2,15,.,TRBV5-8,CASSPLGGGLYEQYF,TGTGCCAGCAGTCCCCTGGGGGGGGGTCTCTACGAGCAGTACTTC